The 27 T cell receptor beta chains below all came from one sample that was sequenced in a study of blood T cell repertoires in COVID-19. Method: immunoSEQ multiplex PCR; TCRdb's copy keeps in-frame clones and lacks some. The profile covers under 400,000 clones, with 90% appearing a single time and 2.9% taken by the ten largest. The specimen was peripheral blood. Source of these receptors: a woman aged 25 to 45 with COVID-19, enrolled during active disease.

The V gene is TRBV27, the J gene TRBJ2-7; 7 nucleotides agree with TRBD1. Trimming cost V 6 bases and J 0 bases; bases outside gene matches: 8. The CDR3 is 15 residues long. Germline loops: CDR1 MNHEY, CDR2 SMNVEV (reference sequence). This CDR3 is CASRETGTSSYEQYF. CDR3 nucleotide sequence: TGTGCCAGCAGAGAGACAGGGACGAGCTCCTACGAGCAGTACTTC.

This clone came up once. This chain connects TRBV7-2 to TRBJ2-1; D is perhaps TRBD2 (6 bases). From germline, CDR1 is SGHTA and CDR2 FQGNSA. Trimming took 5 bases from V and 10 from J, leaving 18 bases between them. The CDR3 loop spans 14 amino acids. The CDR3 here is CASSASTNREEQFF. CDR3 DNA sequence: TGTGCCAGCAGCGCGTCCACGAATCGGGAGGAGCAGTTCTTC.

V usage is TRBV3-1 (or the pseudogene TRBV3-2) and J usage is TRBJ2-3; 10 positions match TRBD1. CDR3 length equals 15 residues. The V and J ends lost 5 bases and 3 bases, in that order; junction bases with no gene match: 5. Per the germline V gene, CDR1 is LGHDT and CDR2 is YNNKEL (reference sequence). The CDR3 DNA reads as TGTGCCAGCAGCACCCGGGACAGGGGTACAGATACGCAGTATTTT. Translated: CASSTRDRGTDTQYF.

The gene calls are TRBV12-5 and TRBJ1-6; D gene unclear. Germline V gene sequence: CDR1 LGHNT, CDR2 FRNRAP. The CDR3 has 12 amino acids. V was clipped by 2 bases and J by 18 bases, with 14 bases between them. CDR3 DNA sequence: TGTGCTAGTGGTTTGAAGTATCACACCCCCCACTTT. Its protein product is CASGLKYHTPHF.

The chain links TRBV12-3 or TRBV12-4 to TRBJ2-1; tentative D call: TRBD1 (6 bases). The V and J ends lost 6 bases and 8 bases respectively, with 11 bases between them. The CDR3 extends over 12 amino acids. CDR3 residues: CASSPQGHEQFF. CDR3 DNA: TGTGCCAGCAGCCCGCAGGGGCATGAGCAGTTCTTC.

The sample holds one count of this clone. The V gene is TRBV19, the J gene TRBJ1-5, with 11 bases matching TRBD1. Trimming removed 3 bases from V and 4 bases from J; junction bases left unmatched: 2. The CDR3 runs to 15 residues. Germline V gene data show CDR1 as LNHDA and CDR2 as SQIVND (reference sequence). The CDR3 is CASSMGTGGNQPQHF. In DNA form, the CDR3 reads TGTGCCAGTAGTATGGGGACAGGGGGAAATCAGCCCCAGCATTTT.

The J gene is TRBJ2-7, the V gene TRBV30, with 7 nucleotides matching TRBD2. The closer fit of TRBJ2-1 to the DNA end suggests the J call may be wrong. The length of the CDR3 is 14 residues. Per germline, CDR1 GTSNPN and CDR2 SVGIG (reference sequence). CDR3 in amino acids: CAWSPGLPNNEQFF. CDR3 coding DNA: TGTGCCTGGAGTCCGGGACTACCAAACAATGAGCAGTTCTTC.

The CDR3 DNA reads as TGTGCCAGCAGCCAAGAGCGGGGCGATTCCTACGAGCAGTACTTC. Its protein product is CASSQERGDSYEQYF. The chain combines TRBV7-3 with TRBJ2-7; 7 bases are shared with TRBD2. From germline, CDR1 is SGHTA and CDR2 FQGTGA. CDR3 length: 15 amino acids. J was trimmed by 1 base and V by 5 bases; bases with no gene match: 8.

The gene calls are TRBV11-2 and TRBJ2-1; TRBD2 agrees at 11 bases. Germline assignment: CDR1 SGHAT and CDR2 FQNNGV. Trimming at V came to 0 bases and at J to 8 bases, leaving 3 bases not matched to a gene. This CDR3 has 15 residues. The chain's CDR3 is CASSLDTSGGYEQFF. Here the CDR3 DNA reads TGTGCCAGCAGCTTAGATACTAGCGGGGGCTATGAGCAGTTCTTC. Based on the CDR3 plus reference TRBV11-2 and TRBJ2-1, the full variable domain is EAGVAQSPRYKIIEKRQSVAFWCNPISGHATLYWYQQILGQGPKLLIQFQNNGVVDDSQLPKDRFSAERLKGVDSTLKIQPAKLEDSAVYLCASSLDTSGGYEQFFGPGTRLTVL.

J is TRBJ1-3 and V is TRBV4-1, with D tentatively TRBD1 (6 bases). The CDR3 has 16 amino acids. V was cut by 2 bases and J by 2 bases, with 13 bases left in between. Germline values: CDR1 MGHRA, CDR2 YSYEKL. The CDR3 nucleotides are TGCGCCAGCAGCCAACCAACAGGGCCGCCTGGAAACACCATATATTTT. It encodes CASSQPTGPPGNTIYF.

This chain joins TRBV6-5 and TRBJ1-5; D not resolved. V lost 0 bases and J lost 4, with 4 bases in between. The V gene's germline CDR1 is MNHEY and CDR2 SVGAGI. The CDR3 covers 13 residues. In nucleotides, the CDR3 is TGTGCCAGCAGTTACTCCCAGAATCAGCCCCAGCATTTT. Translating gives CASSYSQNQPQHF.

As DNA, the CDR3 is TGTGCCAGCAACCCAGGGTTGTGGACTGAAGCTTTCTTT. This sequence encodes CASNPGLWTEAFF. The chain uses TRBV12-3 or TRBV12-4 and TRBJ1-1, with D possibly being TRBD1 (5 bases). The CDR3 is 13 residues long. V was cut by 7 bases and J by 5 bases, with 14 bases left in between.

The CDR3 loop is CASSVSSGSYEQYF. The CDR3 DNA follows: TGTGCCAGCAGCGTATCTAGCGGCTCCTACGAGCAGTACTTC. The chain recombines TRBV9 with TRBJ2-7; TRBD2 aligns across 7 bases. Germline V lookup: CDR1 SGDLS, CDR2 YYNGEE. Trimming removed 1 base from V and 0 bases from J; junction bases left unmatched: 1. The CDR3 spans 14 residues.

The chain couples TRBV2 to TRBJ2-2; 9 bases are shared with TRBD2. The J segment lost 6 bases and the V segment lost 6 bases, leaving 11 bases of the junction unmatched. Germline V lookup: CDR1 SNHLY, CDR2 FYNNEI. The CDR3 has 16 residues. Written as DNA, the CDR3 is TGTGCCAGCAGCCGCCCGAGACTAGCGGTATCCGGGGAGCTGTTTTTT. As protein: CASSRPRLAVSGELFF.

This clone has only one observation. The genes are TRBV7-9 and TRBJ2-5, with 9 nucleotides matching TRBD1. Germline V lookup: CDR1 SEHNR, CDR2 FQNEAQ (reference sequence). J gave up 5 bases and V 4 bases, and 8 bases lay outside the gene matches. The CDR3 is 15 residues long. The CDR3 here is CASSSGQGFSETQYF. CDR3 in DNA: TGTGCCAGCAGCTCCGGACAGGGGTTTTCGGAGACCCAGTACTTC.

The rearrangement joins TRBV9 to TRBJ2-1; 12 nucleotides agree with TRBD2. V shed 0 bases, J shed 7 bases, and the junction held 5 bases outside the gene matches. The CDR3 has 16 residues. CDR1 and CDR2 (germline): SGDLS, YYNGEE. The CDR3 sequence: CASSVGLAGVWNEQFF. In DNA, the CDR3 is TGTGCCAGCAGCGTAGGACTAGCGGGAGTCTGGAATGAGCAGTTCTTC.

The CDR3: CASSLSPGQPNTEAFF. The CDR3 bases are TGCGCCAGCAGCTTGAGTCCTGGGCAGCCGAACACTGAAGCTTTCTTT. V usage is TRBV5-1 and J usage is TRBJ1-1; no clear D gene. CDR3 length equals 16 residues. Trimming took off 1 base at V and 1 base at J, with 14 bases between the two ends. CDR1 is SGHRS, CDR2 YFSETQ, per germline.

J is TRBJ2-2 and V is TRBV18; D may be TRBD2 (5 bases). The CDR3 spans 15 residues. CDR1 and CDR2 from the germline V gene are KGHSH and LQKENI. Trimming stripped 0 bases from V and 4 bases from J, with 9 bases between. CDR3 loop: CASSPPKGGTGELFF. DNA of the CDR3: TGTGCCAGCTCACCACCCAAAGGAGGCACCGGGGAGCTGTTTTTT.

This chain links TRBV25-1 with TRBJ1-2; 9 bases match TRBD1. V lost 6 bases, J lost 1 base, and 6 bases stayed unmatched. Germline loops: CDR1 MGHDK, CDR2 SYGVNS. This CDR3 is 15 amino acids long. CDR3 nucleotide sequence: TGTGCCAGCAGCCAGGGACAGGGTTATAACTATGGCTACACCTTC. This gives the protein CASSQGQGYNYGYTF.

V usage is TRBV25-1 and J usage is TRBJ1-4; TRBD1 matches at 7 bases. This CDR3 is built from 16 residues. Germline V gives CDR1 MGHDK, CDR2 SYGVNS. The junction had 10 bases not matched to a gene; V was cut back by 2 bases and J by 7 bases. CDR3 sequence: CASSEKGKPGGEKLFF. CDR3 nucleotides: TGTGCCAGCAGTGAAAAGGGGAAGCCAGGGGGTGAAAAACTGTTTTTT.

The CDR3 nucleotides are TGCAGCGTTGAAGGGCTAGCCGGGGAGCTGTTTTTT. Encoded protein: CSVEGLAGELFF. The chain uses TRBV29-1 and TRBJ2-2; D unresolved. With 1 base removed from V and 6 bases from J, the gap between germline ends came to 6 bases. CDR1 SQVTM and CDR2 ANQGSEA come from the germline V gene. The CDR3 sequence is 12 residues long.

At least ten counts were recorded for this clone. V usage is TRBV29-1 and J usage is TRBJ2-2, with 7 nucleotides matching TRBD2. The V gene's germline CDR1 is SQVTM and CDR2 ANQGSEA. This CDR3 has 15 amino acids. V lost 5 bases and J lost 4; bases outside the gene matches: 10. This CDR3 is CSVPGGGFLTGELFF. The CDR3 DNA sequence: TGCAGCGTTCCTGGGGGGGGTTTCCTCACCGGGGAGCTGTTTTTT.

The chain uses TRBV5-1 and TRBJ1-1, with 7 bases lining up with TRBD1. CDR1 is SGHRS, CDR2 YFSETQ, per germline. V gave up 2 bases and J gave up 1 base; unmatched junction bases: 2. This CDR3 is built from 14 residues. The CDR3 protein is CASSLRTGNTEAFF. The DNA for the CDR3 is TGCGCCAGCAGCTTAAGGACAGGGAACACTGAAGCTTTCTTT.

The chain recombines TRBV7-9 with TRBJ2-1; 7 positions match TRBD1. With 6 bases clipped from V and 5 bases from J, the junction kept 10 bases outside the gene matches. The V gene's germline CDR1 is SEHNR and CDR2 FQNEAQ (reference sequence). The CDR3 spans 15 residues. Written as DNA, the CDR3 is TGTGCCAGCAGTTCATCGGACAGGCGCAACAATGAGCAGTTCTTC. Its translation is CASSSSDRRNNEQFF.

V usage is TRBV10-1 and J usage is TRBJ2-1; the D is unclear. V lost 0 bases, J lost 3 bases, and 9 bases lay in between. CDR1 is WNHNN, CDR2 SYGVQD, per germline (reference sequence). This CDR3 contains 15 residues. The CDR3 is CASSESGGVYNEQFF. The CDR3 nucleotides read TGCGCCAGCAGTGAGTCAGGCGGAGTCTACAATGAGCAGTTCTTC.

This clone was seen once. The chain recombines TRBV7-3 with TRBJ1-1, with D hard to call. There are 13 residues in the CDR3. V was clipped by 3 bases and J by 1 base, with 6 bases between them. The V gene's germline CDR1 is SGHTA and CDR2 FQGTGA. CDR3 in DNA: TGTGCCAGCAGCTTGAGCGCGAACACTGAAGCTTTCTTT. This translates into CASSLSANTEAFF.

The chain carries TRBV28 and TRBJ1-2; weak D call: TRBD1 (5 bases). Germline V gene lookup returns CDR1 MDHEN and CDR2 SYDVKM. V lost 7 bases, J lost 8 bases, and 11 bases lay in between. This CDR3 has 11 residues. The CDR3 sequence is CASTPGFGYTF. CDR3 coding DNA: TGTGCCAGCACCCCAGGGTTCGGCTACACCTTC.